Included here is one TCR beta chain sequence, with context. The entry originates in a study of blood T cell repertoires in COVID-19. Study as a whole: The United States, Italy and Spain provided the acute and convalescent COVID-19 samples. T cells, B-cell-depleted T cells, or PBMCs provided the cDNA or gDNA that served as material.

The CDR3 is 12 residues long. Trimming removed 4 bases from V and 5 bases from J, with 10 bases in between. Germline values: CDR1 SQVTM, CDR2 ANQGSEA. The authors' processing: Reference gene primer amplification gave estimated nucleated cell counts. Sequenced by immunoSEQ multiplex PCR; TCRdb stores in-frame clones only, minus some. V, J and clone size are taken as reported in that table, and D and trimming were inferred from the DNA itself. The sample includes about 100,000 clones, 84% of them seen just once. Sequenced input: peripheral blood. The V gene is TRBV29-1, the J gene TRBJ2-3; perhaps TRBD1 as D (5 bases). The receptor comes from a man between 60 and 70 years old with acute or convalescent COVID-19. CDR3 coding DNA: TGCAGCGTTGCACCAGGGAAAGATACGCAGTATTTT. This sequence encodes CSVAPGKDTQYF.